This TCR beta chain is drawn from a study of T-cell reconstitution after alpha-beta-depleted transplantation in children. Researchers prepared the TCRbeta library using unique molecular identifiers, the study reports. TCRdb re-analysed the PCR reads in MiXCR, keeping a single row per CDR3 protein. The sample consists of about 610,000 distinct CDR3 sequences, about 10% of them appearing once. To note about this clonotype: One end of the junction does not line up with germline, which may come from a read error.

The germline gives CDR1 LNHNV, CDR2 YYDKDF (reference sequence). This CDR3 contains 14 residues. The J gene is TRBJ1-1, the V gene TRBV15; TRBD1 is a possible D gene (5 bases). This sequence was found in a human donor who donated a stem cell graft to a child with acute myeloid leukemia. This specimen consisted of PBMCs from the stem cell graft donor, obtained from the stem cell graft. The DNA for the CDR3 is TGTGCCACCAGCACCTTCCAGACAGTCCTTGAAGTTTTCTTT. It encodes CATSTFQTVLEVFF.